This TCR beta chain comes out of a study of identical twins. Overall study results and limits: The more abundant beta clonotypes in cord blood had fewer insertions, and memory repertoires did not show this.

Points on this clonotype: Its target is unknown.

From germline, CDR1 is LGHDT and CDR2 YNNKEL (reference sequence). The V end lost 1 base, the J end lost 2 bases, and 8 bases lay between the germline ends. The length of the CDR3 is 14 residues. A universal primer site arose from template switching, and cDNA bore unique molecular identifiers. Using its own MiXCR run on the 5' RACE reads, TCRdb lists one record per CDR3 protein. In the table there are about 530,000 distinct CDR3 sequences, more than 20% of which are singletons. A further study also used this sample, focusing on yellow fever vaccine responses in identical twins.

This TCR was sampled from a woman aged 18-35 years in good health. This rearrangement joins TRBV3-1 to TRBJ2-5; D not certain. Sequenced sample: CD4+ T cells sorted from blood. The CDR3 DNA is TGTGCCAGCAGCCAAGGGTTACATCAAGAGACCCAGTACTTC. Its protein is CASSQGLHQETQYF.